Following are 29 T cell receptor beta chains from one sample sequenced in a study of OX40 agonist ivuxolimab in advanced cancers. The repertoire was sequenced with immunoSEQ multiplex PCR; TCRdb's copy has only in-frame clones and lacks some. This sample has approximately 68,000 clones, with roughly 90% found just once. Sequences were derived from CD4+ or CD8+ T cells sorted from blood, sampled in a trial of the OX40 agonist ivuxolimab. Receptors were obtained from an adult with an advanced solid tumor such as melanoma, head and neck, liver or kidney cancer.

The V and J genes are TRBV10-3 and TRBJ2-5, with D unresolved. Trimming removed 0 bases from V and 0 bases from J, with 2 bases in between. There are 13 residues in the CDR3. The germline gives CDR1 ENHRY, CDR2 SYGVKD. CDR3 amino acids: CAISESNQETQYF. CDR3 DNA: TGTGCCATCAGTGAGTCGAACCAAGAGACCCAGTACTTC.

The chain recombines TRBV12-5 with TRBJ1-1, with D possibly TRBD1 on 5 matching bases. V was pared by 1 base and J by 1 base, with 13 bases between. CDR1 and CDR2 from the germline V gene are LGHNT and FRNRAP. CDR3 length: 16 residues. CDR3 bases: TGTGCTAGTGGTTTGGCCCTCACAGGTCCGAACACTGAAGCTTTCTTT. It is translated as CASGLALTGPNTEAFF.

The genes are TRBV6-5 and TRBJ1-1, with no clear D. Germline assignment: CDR1 MNHEY and CDR2 SVGAGI. The CDR3 has 13 residues. V lost 8 bases, J lost 5 bases, and 15 bases lay in between. In DNA form, the CDR3 reads TGTGCCAGCCGCTCAGAGGCAATTACTGAAGCTTTCTTT. Translation: CASRSEAITEAFF.

V usage is TRBV9 and J usage is TRBJ2-6, with TRBD1 matching 9 bases. The V gene end was trimmed by 4 bases and the J gene end by 2 bases; junction bases not matched to a gene: 10. The germline V gene encodes CDR1 SGDLS and CDR2 YYNGEE. The CDR3 loop spans 18 amino acids. DNA for the CDR3: TGTGCCAGCAGCCTATCCCCGGGACAGGGCACTGGGGCCAACGTCCTGACTTTC. It encodes CASSLSPGQGTGANVLTF.

The chain uses TRBV27 and TRBJ1-2, with D possibly TRBD1 on 6 matching bases. The CDR3 has 17 residues. Germline V gives CDR1 MNHEY, CDR2 SMNVEV (reference sequence). Trimming pared 3 bases from V and 4 bases from J, leaving 21 bases between. As DNA, the CDR3 is TGTGCCAGCAGTTTTAGGGGGAGCGCAGGGTCGATCTATGGCTACACCTTC. This encodes CASSFRGSAGSIYGYTF.

This sequence joins TRBV4-3 and TRBJ1-1; D is undetermined. Between the trimmed V and J ends, which lost 3 bases and 3 bases, there was a span of 8 bases. The CDR3 runs to 13 residues. The germline V gene encodes CDR1 LGHNA and CDR2 YSLEER. CDR3 coding DNA: TGCGCCAGCAGCCACATAGAACACACTGAAGCTTTCTTT. Amino acids: CASSHIEHTEAFF.

This clone was counted a single time. The chain is built from TRBV5-1 and TRBJ1-2; D might be TRBD1 (6 bases). Trimming took off 4 bases at V and 3 bases at J, with 16 bases between the two ends. Germline V gene data show CDR1 as SGHRS and CDR2 as YFSETQ. CDR3 size: 15 residues. The DNA for the CDR3 is TGCGCCAGCAGCATAAAGCCGGACAGCTACTATGGCTACACCTTC. It yields the protein CASSIKPDSYYGYTF.

This chain uses TRBV7-2 with TRBJ2-3; D is uncertain. The length of the CDR3 is 15 residues. CDR1 and CDR2 (germline): SGHTA, FQGNSA. Trimming removed 7 bases at V and 1 base at J, with 15 bases between. CDR3: CASNNIGFGTDTQYF. CDR3 DNA sequence: TGTGCCAGCAATAACATTGGTTTTGGCACAGATACGCAGTATTTT.

The V gene is TRBV6-5, the J gene TRBJ2-1; the match to TRBD2 covers 11 bases. The germline V gene has CDR1 MNHEY and CDR2 SVGAGI. The V and J ends lost 2 bases and 8 bases, in that order; junction bases with no gene match: 5. The CDR3 extends over 15 amino acids. The CDR3 nucleotides are TGTGCCAGCAGTTACGGGCTAGCGGGGGGATATGAGCAGTTCTTC. Translation: CASSYGLAGGYEQFF.

The V call is TRBV9, the J call TRBJ2-7, with 10 nucleotides matching TRBD1. The CDR3 is 15 residues long. The germline CDR1 and CDR2 sequences are SGDLS and YYNGEE. V lost 2 bases and J lost 4; bases outside the gene matches: 6. DNA of the CDR3: TGTGCCAGCAGCGTTGGGGACAGGGGTCGATACGAGCAGTACTTC. This encodes CASSVGDRGRYEQYF.

This chain joins TRBV7-9 and TRBJ2-3; no reliable D call. From germline, CDR1 is SEHNR and CDR2 FQNEAQ (reference sequence). V shed 3 bases and J shed 6 bases, with 7 bases lying between them. The CDR3 length is 12 residues. CDR3 region: CASSFGADTQYF. The CDR3 nucleotides are TGTGCCAGCAGCTTTGGCGCGGATACGCAGTATTTT. Full variable domain (missing parts from reference TRBV7-9 and TRBJ2-3): DTGVSQNPRHKITKRGQNVTFRCDPISEHNRLYWYRQTLGQGPEFLTYFQNEAQLEKSRLLSDRFSAERPKGSFSTLEIQRTEQGDSAMYLCASSFGADTQYFGPGTRLTVL.

V usage is TRBV27 and J usage is TRBJ2-3, with D uncertain. Trimming removed 2 bases from V and 2 bases from J, with 8 bases in between. The CDR3 loop spans 14 amino acids. Germline CDR1 is MNHEY and CDR2 is SMNVEV (reference sequence). The CDR3 spells CASSLGFITDTQYF. In nucleotides, the CDR3 is TGTGCCAGCAGTTTAGGTTTTATCACAGATACGCAGTATTTT.

The chain links TRBV6-6 to TRBJ2-3; no clear D. V lost 0 bases and J 8 bases, leaving 3 bases between the germline ends. Germline CDR1 and CDR2: MNHNY and SVGAGI (reference sequence). The CDR3 runs to 11 residues. The CDR3 DNA follows: TGTGCCAGCAGTTACTCGGGTACGCAGTATTTT. Protein sequence: CASSYSGTQYF.

This chain joins TRBV9 and TRBJ1-4; the match to TRBD1 covers 7 bases. This CDR3 is 16 amino acids long. Trimming at V came to 3 bases and at J to 5 bases, leaving 10 bases not matched to a gene. CDR1 is SGDLS and CDR2 is YYNGEE in the germline V gene. CDR3 nucleotides: TGTGCCAGCAGCGCGAAGACAGGGATCTCGAATGAAAAACTGTTTTTT. This gives the protein CASSAKTGISNEKLFF. The full variable domain, its missing parts supplied by reference TRBV9 and TRBJ1-4, is DSGVTQTPKHLITATGQRVTLRCSPRSGDLSVYWYQQSLDQGLQFLIQYYNGEERAKGNILERFSAQQFPDLHSELNLSSLELGDSALYFCASSAKTGISNEKLFFGSGTQLSVL.

This rearrangement joins TRBV25-1 to TRBJ2-5; unclear D gene. Germline CDR1 MGHDK, CDR2 SYGVNS. The length of the CDR3 is 14 residues. Trimming left V 1 base short and J 5 bases short, with 11 bases between. The CDR3 loop is CASSEFMSSETQYF. The DNA for the CDR3 is TGTGCCAGCAGTGAATTTATGTCATCGGAGACCCAGTACTTC. Complete variable domain (other parts from reference TRBV25-1 and TRBJ2-5): EADIYQTPRYLVIGTGKKITLECSQTMGHDKMYWYQQDPGMELHLIHYSYGVNSTEKGDLSSESTVSRIRTEHFPLTLESARPSHTSQYLCASSEFMSSETQYFGPGTRLLVL.

The chain has TRBV5-1 and TRBJ2-7; D uncertain. Trimming left V 2 bases short and J 2 bases short, with 8 bases between. Germline CDR1 is SGHRS and CDR2 is YFSETQ. The CDR3 runs to 13 residues. CDR3 residues: CASSFESTYEQYF. CDR3 nucleotide sequence: TGCGCCAGCAGCTTTGAGTCCACCTACGAGCAGTACTTC.

The chain recombines TRBV27 with TRBJ2-2; perhaps TRBD1 as D (6 bases). Germline assignment: CDR1 MNHEY and CDR2 SMNVEV (reference sequence). This CDR3 is built from 12 residues. V lost 6 bases, J lost 4 bases, and 6 bases lay in between. The CDR3 DNA is TGTGCCAGCAGGACAGGCACCGGGGAGCTGTTTTTT. Translation: CASRTGTGELFF.

The V call is TRBV7-8, the J call TRBJ1-6; possible D gene TRBD1, 6 bases. V was shortened by 5 bases and J by 10 bases, with 21 bases between the two germline ends. This CDR3 is built from 16 residues. Germline V gives CDR1 SGHVS, CDR2 FQNEAQ. The CDR3 region is CASSQGGKGLGSPLHF. The DNA of the CDR3 is TGTGCCAGCAGCCAAGGGGGGAAAGGGCTGGGATCACCCCTCCACTTT. The full variable domain, with the rest looked up from reference TRBV7-8 and TRBJ1-6, is GAGVSQSPRYKVAKRGQDVALRCDPISGHVSLFWYQQALGQGPEFLTYFQNEAQLDKSGLPSDRFFAERPEGSVSTLKIQRTQQEDSAVYLCASSQGGKGLGSPLHFGNGTRLTVT.

The V call is TRBV29-1, the J call TRBJ1-3, with D maybe TRBD1 (5 bases). Germline CDR1 SQVTM, CDR2 ANQGSEA. The CDR3 is made up of 15 amino acids. V was cut by 6 bases and J by 0 bases, with 15 bases left in between. The CDR3 DNA reads as TGCAGCGTAGTCGGGGGGAGCCGCTCTGGAAACACCATATATTTT. It encodes CSVVGGSRSGNTIYF.

The chain combines TRBV4-3 with TRBJ1-2, with D possibly TRBD1 on 6 matching bases. Trimming left V 6 bases short and J 3 bases short, with 23 bases between. The CDR3 runs to 17 residues. In germline, CDR1 is LGHNA, CDR2 YSLEER. CDR3: CASRARDATPGDYGYTF. The CDR3 coding sequence is TGCGCCAGCAGGGCCCGAGATGCTACCCCAGGGGACTATGGCTACACCTTC.

V usage is TRBV4-1 and J usage is TRBJ2-7; tentatively, D is TRBD2 (6 bases). V lost 5 bases and J 0 bases, leaving 8 bases between the germline ends. This CDR3 is built from 13 residues. Germline CDR1 reads MGHRA; CDR2 reads YSYEKL. CDR3 residues: CASSFGGSYEQYF. The CDR3 DNA reads as TGCGCCAGCAGCTTCGGGGGCTCCTACGAGCAGTACTTC.

The chain couples TRBV9 to TRBJ1-4, with TRBD1 matching over 12 bases. Looked up from germline, CDR1 is SGDLS and CDR2 is YYNGEE. The CDR3 contains 14 residues. V was pared by 3 bases and J by 10 bases, with 4 bases of the junction left unmatched. CDR3 DNA: TGTGCCAGCAGCGAGGGACAGGGGGCCCGAAAACTGTTTTTT. Encoded protein: CASSEGQGARKLFF.

The CDR3 is CASSPQGLAGTHEQFF. CDR3 bases: TGTGCCAGCAGCCCTCAGGGACTAGCGGGGACCCATGAGCAGTTCTTC. The genes are TRBV9 and TRBJ2-1; 13 bases map to TRBD2. The V gene end was trimmed by 4 bases and the J gene end by 8 bases; junction bases not matched to a gene: 9. Germline values: CDR1 SGDLS, CDR2 YYNGEE. The CDR3 has 16 residues.

The V call is TRBV6-5, the J call TRBJ2-7, with TRBD1 matching over 7 bases. This CDR3 has 14 residues. The germline CDR1 and CDR2 sequences are MNHEY and SVGAGI. The V gene end was trimmed by 2 bases and the J gene end by 2 bases; junction bases not matched to a gene: 3. CDR3 residues: CASSYNRGAYEQYF. CDR3 bases: TGTGCCAGCAGTTACAACAGGGGCGCCTACGAGCAGTACTTC.

The chain joins TRBV27 to TRBJ2-7; maybe TRBD1 (5 bases). Trimming took off 5 bases at V and 2 bases at J, with 13 bases between the two ends. The germline V gene encodes CDR1 MNHEY and CDR2 SMNVEV (reference sequence). The CDR3 is made up of 14 amino acids. The CDR3, as DNA: TGTGCCAGCAGTGCCCCCGGACATCCCTACGAGCAGTACTTC. Its protein product is CASSAPGHPYEQYF.

This clone was detected once. The V and J genes are TRBV13 and TRBJ1-3; 7 bases are shared with TRBD1. The CDR3 is 15 residues long. The V segment lost 5 bases and the J segment 3 bases; nucleotides outside the gene matches: 7. Germline CDR1 is PRHDT and CDR2 is FYEKMQ (reference sequence). CDR3 sequence reads: CASSTSAGGGNTIYF. The CDR3 DNA reads TGTGCCAGCAGCACCTCCGCAGGGGGTGGAAACACCATATATTTT.

V usage is TRBV7-3 and J usage is TRBJ2-3; TRBD1 matches at 8 bases. J gave up 8 bases and V 2 bases, and 9 bases lay outside the gene matches. The germline V gene has CDR1 SGHTA and CDR2 FQGTGA. The CDR3 runs to 15 residues. The CDR3 DNA reads as TGTGCCAGCAGCTTATCGGACAGGGCGCGGGGTACGCAGTATTTT. Translating gives CASSLSDRARGTQYF.

This rearrangement joins TRBV10-3 to TRBJ2-7; 9 nucleotides align to TRBD1. The junction had 6 bases not matched to a gene; V was cut back by 0 bases and J by 6 bases. Germline values: CDR1 ENHRY, CDR2 SYGVKD. The CDR3 is 15 amino acids. The CDR3 nucleotides are TGTGCCATCAGTGAGTCATCCGGGACAGGGCGCGAGCAGTACTTC. Protein: CAISESSGTGREQYF.

The rearrangement uses TRBV7-6 and TRBJ2-7, with 7 bases that match TRBD1. The CDR3 contains 13 residues. Germline CDR1 and CDR2: SGHVS and FNYEAQ. The V and J ends lost 5 bases and 2 bases, in that order; junction bases with no gene match: 3. The CDR3 nucleotides read TGTGCCAGCAGCCTCCAGGGGGCCTACGAGCAGTACTTC. Translation gives CASSLQGAYEQYF.